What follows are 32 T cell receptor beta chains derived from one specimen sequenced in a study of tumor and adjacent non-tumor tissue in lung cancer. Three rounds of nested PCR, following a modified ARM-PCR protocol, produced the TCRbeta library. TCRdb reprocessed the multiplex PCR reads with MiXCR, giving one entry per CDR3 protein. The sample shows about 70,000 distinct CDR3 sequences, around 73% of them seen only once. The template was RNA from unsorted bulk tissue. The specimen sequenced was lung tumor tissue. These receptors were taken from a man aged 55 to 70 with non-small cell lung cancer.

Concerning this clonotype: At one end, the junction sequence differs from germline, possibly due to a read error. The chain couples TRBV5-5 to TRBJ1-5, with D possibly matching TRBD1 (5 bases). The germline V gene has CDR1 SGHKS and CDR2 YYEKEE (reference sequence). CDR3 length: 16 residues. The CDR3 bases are TGTGCCAGCAGATTGGTCGGGGGGGTCAGCAATCAGCCCCAGCATTTT. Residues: CASRLVGGVSNQPQHF.

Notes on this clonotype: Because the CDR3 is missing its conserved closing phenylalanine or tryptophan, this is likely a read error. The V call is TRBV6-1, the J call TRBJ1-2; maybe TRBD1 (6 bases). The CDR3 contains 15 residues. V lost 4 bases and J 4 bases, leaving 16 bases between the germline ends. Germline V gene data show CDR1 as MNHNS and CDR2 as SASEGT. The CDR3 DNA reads TGTGCCAGCAGTGTCGTAGCAAGGGGGACCTATGGCTACACCTCC. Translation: CASSVVARGTYGYTS.

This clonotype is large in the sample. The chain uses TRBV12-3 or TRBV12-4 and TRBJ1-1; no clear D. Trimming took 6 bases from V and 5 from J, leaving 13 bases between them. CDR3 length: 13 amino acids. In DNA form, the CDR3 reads TGTGCCAGCAGCCTATCCAGGAGTACTGAAGCTTTCTTT. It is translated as CASSLSRSTEAFF.

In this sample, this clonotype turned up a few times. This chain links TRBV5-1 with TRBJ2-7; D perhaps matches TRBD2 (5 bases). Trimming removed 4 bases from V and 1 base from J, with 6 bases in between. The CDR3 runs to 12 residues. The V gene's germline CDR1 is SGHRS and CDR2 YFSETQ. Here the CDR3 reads CASSRDSYEQYF. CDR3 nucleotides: TGCGCCAGCAGCCGGGATTCCTACGAGCAGTACTTC.

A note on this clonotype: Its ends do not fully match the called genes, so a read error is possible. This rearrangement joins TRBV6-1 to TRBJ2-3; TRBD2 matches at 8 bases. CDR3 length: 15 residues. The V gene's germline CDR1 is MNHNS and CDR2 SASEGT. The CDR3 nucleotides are TGTGCCAGGAGTGGAAGAAGCGGGAGACAAGATACGCAGTATTTT. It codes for CARSGRSGRQDTQYF.

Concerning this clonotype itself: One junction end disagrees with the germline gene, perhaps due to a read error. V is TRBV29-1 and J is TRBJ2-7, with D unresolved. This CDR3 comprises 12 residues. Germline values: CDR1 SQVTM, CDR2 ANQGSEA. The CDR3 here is CGVVSLGYELYF. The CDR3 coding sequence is TGCGGCGTTGTGTCGTTGGGCTACGAGCTGTACTTC.

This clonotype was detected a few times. CDR3 bases: TGTGCCAGCAGCTTACAGGGGGGCACAGATACGCAGTATTTT. This codes for CASSLQGGTDTQYF. The chain joins TRBV7-8 to TRBJ2-3, with TRBD1 identical over 7 bases. The CDR3 extends over 14 amino acids. The junction had 0 bases not matched to a gene; V was cut back by 2 bases and J by 1 base. The germline V gene has CDR1 SGHVS and CDR2 FQNEAQ.

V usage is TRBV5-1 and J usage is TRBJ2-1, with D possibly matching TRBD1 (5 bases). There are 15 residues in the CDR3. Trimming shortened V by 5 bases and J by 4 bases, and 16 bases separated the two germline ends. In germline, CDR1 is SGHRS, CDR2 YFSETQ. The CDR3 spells CASRSGQVGYNEQFF. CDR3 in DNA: TGCGCCAGCAGGTCAGGACAAGTGGGGTACAATGAGCAGTTCTTC.

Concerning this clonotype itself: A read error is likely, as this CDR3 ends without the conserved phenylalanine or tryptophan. The chain's CDR3 is CASSSPAGGSHNEQFI. The CDR3 bases are TGTGCCAGCAGTTCTCCCGCGGGGGGATCCCACAACGAGCAGTTCATC. The chain is built from TRBV6-6 and TRBJ2-1; 8 bases are shared with TRBD2. The germline CDR1 and CDR2 sequences are MNHNY and SVGAGI (reference sequence). The CDR3 runs to 16 residues.

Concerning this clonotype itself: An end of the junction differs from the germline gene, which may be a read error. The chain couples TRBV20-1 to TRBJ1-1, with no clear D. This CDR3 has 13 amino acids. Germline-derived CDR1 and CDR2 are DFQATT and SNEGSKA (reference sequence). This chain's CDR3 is CCARIGRSTEAFF. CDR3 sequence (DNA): TGCTGTGCTCGTATAGGGCGGAGCACTGAAGCTTTCTTT.

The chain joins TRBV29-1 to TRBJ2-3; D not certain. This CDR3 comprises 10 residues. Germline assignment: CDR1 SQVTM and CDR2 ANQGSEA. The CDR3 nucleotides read TGCAGTGGATGTGGAGATACGCAGTATTTT. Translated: CSGCGDTQYF.

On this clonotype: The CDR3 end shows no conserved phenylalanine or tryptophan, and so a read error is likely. The CDR3 coding sequence is TGTGCCAGCAGTCCCGGGGCAGGGTTCACAGATATGCAGTATTTG. Translated: CASSPGAGFTDMQYL. J is TRBJ2-3 and V is TRBV11-1; D possibly matches TRBD1 or TRBD2 (5 bases each). Germline lookup yields CDR1 SGHAT and CDR2 FQDESV (reference sequence). The CDR3 totals 15 residues.

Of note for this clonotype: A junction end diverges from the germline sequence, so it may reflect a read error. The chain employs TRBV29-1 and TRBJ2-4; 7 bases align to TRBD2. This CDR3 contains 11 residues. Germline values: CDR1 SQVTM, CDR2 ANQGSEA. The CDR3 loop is CGTGTNDIKYF. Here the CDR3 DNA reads TGCGGAACCGGGACTAATGACATTAAGTACTTC.

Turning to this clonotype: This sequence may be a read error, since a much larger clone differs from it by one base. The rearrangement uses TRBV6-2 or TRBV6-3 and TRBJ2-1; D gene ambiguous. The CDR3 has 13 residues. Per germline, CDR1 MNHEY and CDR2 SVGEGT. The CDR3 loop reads CASCYSMENEQLF. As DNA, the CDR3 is TGTGCCAGCTGTTACTCGATGGAGAATGAGCAGCTCTTC.

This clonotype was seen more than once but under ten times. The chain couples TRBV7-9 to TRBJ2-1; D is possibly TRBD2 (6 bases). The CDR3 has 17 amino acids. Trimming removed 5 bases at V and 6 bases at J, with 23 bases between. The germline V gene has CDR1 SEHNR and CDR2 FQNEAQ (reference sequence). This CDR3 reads CASSPTKEGPVSNEQFF. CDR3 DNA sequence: TGTGCCAGCAGCCCGACTAAGGAGGGCCCAGTATCCAATGAGCAGTTCTTC.

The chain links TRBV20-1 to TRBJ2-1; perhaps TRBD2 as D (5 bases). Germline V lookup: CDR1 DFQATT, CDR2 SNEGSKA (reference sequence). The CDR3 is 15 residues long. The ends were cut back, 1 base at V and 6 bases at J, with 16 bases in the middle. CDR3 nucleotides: TGCAGTGCTAGAGTTAGAGTGGGAGCAAGCAATGAGCAGTTCTTC. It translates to CSARVRVGASNEQFF.

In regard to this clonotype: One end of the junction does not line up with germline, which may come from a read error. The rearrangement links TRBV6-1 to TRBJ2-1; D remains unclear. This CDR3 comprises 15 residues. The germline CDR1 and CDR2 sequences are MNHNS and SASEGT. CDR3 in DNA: TGTGCCAGCAGTGGAACGGCGTCCGCGTACAATGAGAAGTTCTTC. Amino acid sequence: CASSGTASAYNEKFF.

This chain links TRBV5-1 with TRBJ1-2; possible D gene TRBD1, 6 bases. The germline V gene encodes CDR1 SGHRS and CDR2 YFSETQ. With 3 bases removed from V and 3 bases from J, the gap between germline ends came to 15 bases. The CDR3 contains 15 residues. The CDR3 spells CASSSGQSPYYGYTF. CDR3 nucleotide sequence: TGCGCCAGCAGCTCTGGACAGAGTCCCTACTATGGCTACACCTTC.

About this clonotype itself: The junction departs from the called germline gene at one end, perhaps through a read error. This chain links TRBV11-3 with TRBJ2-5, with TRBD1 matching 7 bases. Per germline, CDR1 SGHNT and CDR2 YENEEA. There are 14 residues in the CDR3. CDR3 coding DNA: TGTGCCAGCAGACCTAGACAGGGACAAGAGACCCAGCACTTC. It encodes CASRPRQGQETQHF.

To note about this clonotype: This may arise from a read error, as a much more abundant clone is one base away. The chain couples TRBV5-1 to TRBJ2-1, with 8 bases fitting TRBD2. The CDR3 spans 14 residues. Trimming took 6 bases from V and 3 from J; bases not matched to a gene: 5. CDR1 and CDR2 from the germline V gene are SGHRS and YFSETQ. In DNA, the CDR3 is TGCGCCAGCATCACTAGCGGCCACTACAATGAGCAGTTCTTC. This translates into CASITSGHYNEQFF.

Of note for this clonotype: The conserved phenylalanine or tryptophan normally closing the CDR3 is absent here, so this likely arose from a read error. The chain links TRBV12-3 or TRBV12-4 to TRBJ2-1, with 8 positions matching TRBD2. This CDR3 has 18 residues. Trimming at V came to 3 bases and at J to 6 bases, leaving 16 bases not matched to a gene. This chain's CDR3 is CASSFRTSRRSYGNEQFL. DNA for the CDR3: TGTGCCAGCAGTTTCAGGACTAGCCGTCGGAGCTACGGCAATGAGCAGTTCTTA.

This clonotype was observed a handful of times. CDR3 in amino acids: CASRRVGDEQYF. Written as DNA, the CDR3 is TGTGCCAGCAGGCGGGTCGGGGACGAGCAGTACTTC. This chain uses TRBV2 with TRBJ2-7, with D perhaps TRBD2 (5 bases). The CDR3 has 12 amino acids. Germline CDR1 reads SNHLY; CDR2 reads FYNNEI. V lost 6 bases, J lost 5 bases, and 11 bases lay in between.

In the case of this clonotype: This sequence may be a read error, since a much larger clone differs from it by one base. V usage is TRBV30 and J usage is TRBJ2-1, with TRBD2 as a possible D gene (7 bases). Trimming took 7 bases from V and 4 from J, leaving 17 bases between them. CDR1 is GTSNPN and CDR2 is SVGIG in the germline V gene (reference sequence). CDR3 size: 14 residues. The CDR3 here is CAFRQAGEYNEQFF. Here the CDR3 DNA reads TGTGCCTTCAGACAGGCGGGAGAATACAATGAGCAGTTCTTC.

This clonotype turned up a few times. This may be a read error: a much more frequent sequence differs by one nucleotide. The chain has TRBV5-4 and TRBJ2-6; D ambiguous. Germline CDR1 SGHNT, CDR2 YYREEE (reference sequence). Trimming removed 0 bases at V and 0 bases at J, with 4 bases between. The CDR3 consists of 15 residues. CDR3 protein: CASSLARSGANVLTF. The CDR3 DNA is TGTGCCAGCAGCTTGGCTCGCTCTGGGGCCAACGTCCTGACTTTC.

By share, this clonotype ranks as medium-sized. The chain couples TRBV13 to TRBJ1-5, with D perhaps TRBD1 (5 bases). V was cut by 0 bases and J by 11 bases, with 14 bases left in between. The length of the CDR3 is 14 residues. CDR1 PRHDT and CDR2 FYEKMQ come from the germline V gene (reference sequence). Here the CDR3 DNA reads TGTGCCAGCAGCTTAGGACAGGCTCTCGGGGCCCAGCATTTT. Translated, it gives CASSLGQALGAQHF.

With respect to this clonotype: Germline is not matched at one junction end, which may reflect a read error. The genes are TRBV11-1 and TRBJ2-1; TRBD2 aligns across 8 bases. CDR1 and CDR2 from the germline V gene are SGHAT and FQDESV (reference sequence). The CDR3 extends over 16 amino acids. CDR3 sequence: CASSPGTRGEYHEQFF. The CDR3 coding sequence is TGCGCCAGCAGTCCAGGGACGCGGGGGGAATACCATGAGCAGTTCTTC.

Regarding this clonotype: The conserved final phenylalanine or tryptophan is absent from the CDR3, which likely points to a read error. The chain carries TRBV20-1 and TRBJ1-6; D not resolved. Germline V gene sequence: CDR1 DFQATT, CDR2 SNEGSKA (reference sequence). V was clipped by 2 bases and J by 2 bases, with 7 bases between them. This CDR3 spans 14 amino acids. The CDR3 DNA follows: TGCAGTGCTAGAACCGAGCCCTATAATTCACCCCTCCACATT. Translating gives CSARTEPYNSPLHI.

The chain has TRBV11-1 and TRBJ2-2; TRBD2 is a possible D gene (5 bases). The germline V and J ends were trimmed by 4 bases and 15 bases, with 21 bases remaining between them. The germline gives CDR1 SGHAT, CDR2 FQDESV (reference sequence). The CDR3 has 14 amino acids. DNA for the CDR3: TGTGCCAGCAGCTATACTAGAAGCACCGGGGAATTGTTTTTT. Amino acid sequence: CASSYTRSTGELFF.

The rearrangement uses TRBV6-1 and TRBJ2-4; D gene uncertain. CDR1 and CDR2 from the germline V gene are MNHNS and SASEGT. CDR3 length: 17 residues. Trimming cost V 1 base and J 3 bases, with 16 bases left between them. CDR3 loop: CASSEVSVGTFKNIQYF. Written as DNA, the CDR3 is TGTGCCAGCAGTGAAGTCTCGGTGGGCACTTTCAAAAACATTCAGTACTTC.

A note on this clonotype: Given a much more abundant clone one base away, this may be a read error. In DNA, the CDR3 is TGTGCCAGCAATCCTAGCGGGAGTGCCTACGAGCAGTACTTC. Encoded protein: CASNPSGSAYEQYF. This rearrangement joins TRBV28 to TRBJ2-7; 10 nucleotides line up with TRBD2. V shed 7 bases, J shed 2 bases, and the junction held 5 bases outside the gene matches. The CDR3 extends over 14 amino acids. The germline gives CDR1 MDHEN, CDR2 SYDVKM.

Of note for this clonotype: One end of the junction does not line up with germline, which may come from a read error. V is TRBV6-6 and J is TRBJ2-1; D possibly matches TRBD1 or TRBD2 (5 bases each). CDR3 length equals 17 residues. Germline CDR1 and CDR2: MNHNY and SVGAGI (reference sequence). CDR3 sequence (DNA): TGTGCCACCAGCCCATCTCCGGGACCGCCAACCTACCATGAGCAGTTCTTC. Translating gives CATSPSPGPPTYHEQFF.

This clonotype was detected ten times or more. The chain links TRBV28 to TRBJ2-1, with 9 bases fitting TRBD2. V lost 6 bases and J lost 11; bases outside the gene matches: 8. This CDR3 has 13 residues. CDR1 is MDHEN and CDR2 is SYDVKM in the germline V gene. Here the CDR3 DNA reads TGTGCCAGCAGGGGCCTAGCGGGAAGAAAGCAGTTCTTC. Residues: CASRGLAGRKQFF.